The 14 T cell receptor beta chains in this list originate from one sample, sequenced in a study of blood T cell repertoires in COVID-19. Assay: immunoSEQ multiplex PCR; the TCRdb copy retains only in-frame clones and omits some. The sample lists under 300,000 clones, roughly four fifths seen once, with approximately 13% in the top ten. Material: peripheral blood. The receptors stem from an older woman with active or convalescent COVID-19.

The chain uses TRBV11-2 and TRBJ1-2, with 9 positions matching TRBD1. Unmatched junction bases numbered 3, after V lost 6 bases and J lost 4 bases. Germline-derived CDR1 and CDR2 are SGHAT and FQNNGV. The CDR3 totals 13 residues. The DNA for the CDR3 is TGTGCCAGCAGGACGACAGGGGGCTATGGCTACACCTTC. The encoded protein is CASRTTGGYGYTF.

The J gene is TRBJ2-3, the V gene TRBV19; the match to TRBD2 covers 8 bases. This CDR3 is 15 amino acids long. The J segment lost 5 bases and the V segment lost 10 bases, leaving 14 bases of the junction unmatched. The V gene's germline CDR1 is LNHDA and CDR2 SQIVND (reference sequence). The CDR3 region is CATTDWNSGVDTQYF. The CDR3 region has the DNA TGTGCCACCACTGACTGGAATAGCGGGGTAGATACGCAGTATTTT.

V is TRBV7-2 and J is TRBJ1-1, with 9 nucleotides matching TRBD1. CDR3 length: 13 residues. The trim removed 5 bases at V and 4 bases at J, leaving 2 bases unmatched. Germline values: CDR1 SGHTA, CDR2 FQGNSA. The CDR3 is CASSETGGTEAFF. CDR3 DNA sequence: TGTGCCAGCAGCGAGACAGGGGGCACTGAAGCTTTCTTT.

CDR3 residues: CASSQGAFYNSPLHF. The CDR3 DNA reads as TGCGCCAGCAGCCAAGGGGCCTTCTATAATTCACCCCTCCACTTT. The chain combines TRBV4-1 with TRBJ1-6; D is ambiguous. V was clipped by 1 base and J by 3 bases, with 7 bases between them. The germline V gene encodes CDR1 MGHRA and CDR2 YSYEKL. The CDR3 consists of 15 residues.

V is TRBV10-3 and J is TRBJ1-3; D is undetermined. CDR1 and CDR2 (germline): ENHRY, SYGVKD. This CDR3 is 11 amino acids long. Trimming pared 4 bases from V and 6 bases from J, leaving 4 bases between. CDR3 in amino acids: CAISALNTIYF. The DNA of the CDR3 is TGTGCCATCAGTGCGTTAAACACCATATATTTT.

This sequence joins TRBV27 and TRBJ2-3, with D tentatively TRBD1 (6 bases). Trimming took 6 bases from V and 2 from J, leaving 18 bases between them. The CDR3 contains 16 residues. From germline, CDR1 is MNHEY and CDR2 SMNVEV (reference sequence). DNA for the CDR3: TGTGCCAGCAGGGTAACAGGGATAGGGCTCACAGATACGCAGTATTTT. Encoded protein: CASRVTGIGLTDTQYF.

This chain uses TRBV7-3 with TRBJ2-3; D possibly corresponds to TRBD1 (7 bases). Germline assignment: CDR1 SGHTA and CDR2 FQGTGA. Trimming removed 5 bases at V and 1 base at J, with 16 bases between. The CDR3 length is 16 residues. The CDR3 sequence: CASSPEGASGTDTQYF. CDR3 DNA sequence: TGTGCCAGCAGCCCCGAGGGGGCTAGCGGCACAGATACGCAGTATTTT.

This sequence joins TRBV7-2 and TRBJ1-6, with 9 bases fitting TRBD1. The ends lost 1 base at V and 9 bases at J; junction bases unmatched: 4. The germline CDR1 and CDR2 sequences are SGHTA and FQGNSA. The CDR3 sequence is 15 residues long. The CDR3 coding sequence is TGTGCCAGCAGCTTAGTCGAGACAGGGGGTTCACCCCTCCACTTT. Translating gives CASSLVETGGSPLHF.

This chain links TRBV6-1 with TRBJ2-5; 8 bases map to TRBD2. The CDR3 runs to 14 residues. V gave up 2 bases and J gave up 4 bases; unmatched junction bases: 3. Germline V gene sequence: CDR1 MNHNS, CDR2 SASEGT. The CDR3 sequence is CASSELAGLETQYF. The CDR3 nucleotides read TGTGCCAGCAGTGAATTAGCGGGGTTAGAGACCCAGTACTTC.

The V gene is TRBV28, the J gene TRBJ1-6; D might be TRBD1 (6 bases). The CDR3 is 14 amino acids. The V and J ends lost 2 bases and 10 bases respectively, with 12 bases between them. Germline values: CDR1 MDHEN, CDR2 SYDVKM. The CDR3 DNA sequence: TGTGCCAGCAGTTTACGGACAGTCTTCTCACCCCTCCACTTT. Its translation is CASSLRTVFSPLHF.

CDR3: CASSARQGSTEAFF. Here the CDR3 DNA reads TGTGCCAGCAGCGCACGACAGGGAAGCACTGAAGCTTTCTTT. This sequence joins TRBV9 and TRBJ1-1, with 7 positions matching TRBD1. V lost 3 bases and J lost 4; bases outside the gene matches: 6. The CDR3 sequence is 14 residues long. CDR1 is SGDLS and CDR2 is YYNGEE in the germline V gene. The full variable domain, completed using reference TRBV9 and TRBJ1-1, is DSGVTQTPKHLITATGQRVTLRCSPRSGDLSVYWYQQSLDQGLQFLIQYYNGEERAKGNILERFSAQQFPDLHSELNLSSLELGDSALYFCASSARQGSTEAFFGQGTRLTVV.

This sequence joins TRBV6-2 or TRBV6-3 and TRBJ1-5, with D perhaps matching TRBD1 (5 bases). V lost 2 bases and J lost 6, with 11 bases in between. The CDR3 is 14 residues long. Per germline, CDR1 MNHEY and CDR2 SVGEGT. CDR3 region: CASSYGGGVQPQHF. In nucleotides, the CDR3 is TGTGCCAGCAGTTACGGGGGGGGTGTTCAGCCCCAGCATTTT.

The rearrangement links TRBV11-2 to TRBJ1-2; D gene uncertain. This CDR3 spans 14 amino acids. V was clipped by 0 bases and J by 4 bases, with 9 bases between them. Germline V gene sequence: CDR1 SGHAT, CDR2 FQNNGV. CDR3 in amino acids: CASSLDQTAYGYTF. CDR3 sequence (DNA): TGTGCCAGCAGCTTAGATCAGACTGCCTATGGCTACACCTTC.

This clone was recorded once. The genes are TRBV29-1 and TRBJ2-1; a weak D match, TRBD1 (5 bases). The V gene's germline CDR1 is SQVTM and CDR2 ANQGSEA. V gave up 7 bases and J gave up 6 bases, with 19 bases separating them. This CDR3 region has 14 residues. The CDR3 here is CSAVRVLGSNEQFF. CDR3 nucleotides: TGCAGCGCCGTCAGGGTCTTGGGCAGCAATGAGCAGTTCTTC.